A selection of T cell receptor beta chains follows, all from one sample in a study of blood T cell repertoires in COVID-19. Clones were sequenced by immunoSEQ multiplex PCR, and TCRdb holds only the in-frame ones, with some missing. Among fewer than 300,000 clones listed, less than 85% were seen once. Sequencing used PBMCs or T cells enriched from blood (not recorded which). The source of these receptors is a woman aged 50 to 65 who had recovered from COVID-19. CDR3s include the opening cysteine and the closing phenylalanine or tryptophan. Each record gives: J gene, clone size, V gene, D gene, CDR3 protein, CDR3 DNA. D genes are given only for firm matches. Not every row has a clone size; where given, it reads once, few, many or a size class.

>TRBJ2-2|-|TRBV24-1|-
CATSVATGELFF
TGTGCCACCAGTGTAGCAACCGGGGAGCTGTTTTTT
>TRBJ2-7|-|TRBV3-1/TRBV3-2|TRBD1
CASSQDPAGGFEQYF
TGTGCCAGCAGCCAAGATCCGGCAGGGGGCTTCGAGCAGTACTTC
>TRBJ2-7|once|TRBV29-1|TRBD1
CSVDGTGYEQYF
TGCAGCGTCGATGGGACAGGGTACGAGCAGTACTTC
>TRBJ2-7|-|TRBV2|-
CASSEAAYRPDREQYF
TGTGCCAGCAGTGAAGCCGCGTACAGGCCAGATCGCGAGCAGTACTTC
>TRBJ2-7|-|TRBV7-9|-
CASSLAQYEQYF
TGTGCCAGCAGCTTAGCTCAATACGAGCAGTACTTC
>TRBJ2-7|-|TRBV12-2|-
CASRAPADRGSYEQYF
TGTGCAAGTCGCGCTCCCGCCGACAGGGGTTCTTACGAGCAGTACTTC
>TRBJ1-1|-|TRBV2|TRBD1
CASRLGTETEAFF
TGTGCCAGCAGATTAGGGACAGAGACTGAAGCTTTCTTT
>TRBJ2-5|-|TRBV5-1|-
CASSLEIGSTQYF
TGCGCCAGCAGCTTGGAAATCGGGAGTACCCAGTACTTC
>TRBJ2-2|few|TRBV11-3|-
CASSLTGGAGELFF
TGTGCCAGCAGCTTAACAGGGGGGGCCGGGGAGCTGTTTTTT
>TRBJ2-7|-|TRBV7-3|TRBD1
CASSLLARDRVYEQYF
TGTGCCAGCAGCTTACTCGCCCGGGACAGGGTCTACGAGCAGTACTTC
>TRBJ1-2|few|TRBV5-1|-
CASSFDSTYGYTF
TGCGCCAGCAGCTTTGACAGCACCTATGGCTACACCTTC
>TRBJ2-1|once|TRBV5-6|-
CASSLTGNYNEQFF
TGTGCCAGCAGCCTGACGGGAAACTACAATGAGCAGTTCTTC
>TRBJ1-2|-|TRBV3-1/TRBV3-2|-
CASSQETGQGSYTF
TGTGCCAGCAGCCAAGAGACCGGGCAGGGAAGCTACACCTTC
>TRBJ2-7|-|TRBV18|TRBD2
CASSPSGRVYEQYF
TGTGCCAGCTCACCGTCCGGGAGGGTCTACGAGCAGTACTTC
>TRBJ1-2|-|TRBV12-3/TRBV12-4|-
CASSPWTDYGYTF
TGTGCCAGCAGTCCTTGGACTGACTATGGCTACACCTTC
>TRBJ1-4|-|TRBV30|-
CAWSVLATNEKLFF
TGTGCCTGGAGTGTACTTGCAACTAATGAAAAACTGTTTTTT
>TRBJ2-5|-|TRBV28|TRBD1
CASSDQGQGRQETQYF
TGTGCCAGCAGTGATCAGGGACAGGGTCGACAAGAGACCCAGTACTTC
>TRBJ2-3|-|TRBV18|-
CASSPPEPSNTQYF
TGTGCCAGCTCACCACCGGAGCCATCAAATACGCAGTATTTT
>TRBJ2-5|-|TRBV7-9|TRBD2
CASSHLAGRETQYF
TGTGCCAGCAGCCATCTAGCGGGAAGGGAGACCCAGTACTTC
>TRBJ2-7|-|TRBV18|TRBD2
CASSPGGSYEQYF
TGTGCCAGCTCACCGGGGGGGTCCTACGAGCAGTACTTC